A selection of T cell receptor beta chains follows, all from one sample in a study of cytomegalovirus exposure and HLA in healthy donors. Assay: immunoSEQ multiplex PCR; the TCRdb copy retains only in-frame clones and omits some. The table shows around 80,000 clones, with 95% occurring only once. Sequenced material: PBMCs. Receptors originate from a woman aged 18-29 years in good health and CMV-seronegative. CDR3s include the opening cysteine and the closing phenylalanine or tryptophan. The D gene is left open where the match is weak. The size of a clone is reported for some rows only, either as once, few or many, or as a class for expanded clones.

length	J	D	size	V	CDR3	DNA
15	TRBJ1-5	.	once	TRBV9	CASSVEGGSNQPQHF	TGTGCCAGCAGCGTAGAGGGGGGGAGCAATCAGCCCCAGCATTTT
14	TRBJ1-1	TRBD1	.	TRBV29-1	CSVEGTGPNTEAFF	TGCAGCGTTGAGGGGACAGGACCTAACACTGAAGCTTTCTTT
13	TRBJ1-1	TRBD1	once	TRBV5-1	CASRPDRDTEAFF	TGCGCCAGCAGACCGGACAGGGACACTGAAGCTTTCTTT
15	TRBJ2-5	.	.	TRBV4-3	CASSQEYTYQETQYF	TGCGCCAGCAGCCAAGAATACACGTACCAAGAGACCCAGTACTTC
16	TRBJ2-7	TRBD1	once	TRBV5-1	CASSGAGGYSSYEQYF	TGCGCCAGCAGCGGAGCAGGGGGCTACTCCTCCTACGAGCAGTACTTC
14	TRBJ1-2	TRBD1	.	TRBV5-1	CASSNGQGYYGYTF	TGCGCCAGCAGCAATGGACAGGGATACTATGGCTACACCTTC
16	TRBJ1-6	.	.	TRBV7-9	CASSRTESSYNSPLHF	TGTGCCAGCAGCCGTACAGAATCCAGCTATAATTCACCCCTCCACTTT
15	TRBJ2-5	.	.	TRBV10-3	CAISGTSRGKETQYF	TGTGCCATCAGTGGGACGTCCCGAGGGAAAGAGACCCAGTACTTC
15	TRBJ2-5	.	.	TRBV13	CASSSRKSAQETQYF	TGTGCCAGCAGCTCCCGGAAAAGCGCTCAAGAGACCCAGTACTTC
12	TRBJ1-2	.	.	TRBV4-3	CASSQDSGGYTF	TGCGCCAGCAGCCAAGATAGCGGAGGCTACACCTTC
16	TRBJ2-7	.	.	TRBV7-2	CASSEGRGGSSYEQYF	TGTGCCAGCAGCGAAGGTCGAGGGGGAAGCTCCTACGAGCAGTACTTC
18	TRBJ1-5	TRBD1	.	TRBV19	CASDLGTGTLGGIQPQHF	TGTGCCAGTGACCTAGGGACAGGGACCTTAGGGGGTATCCAGCCCCAGCATTTT
15	TRBJ1-1	TRBD1	.	TRBV18	CASSSQDRGRTEAFF	TGTGCCAGCTCATCCCAGGACAGGGGGAGGACTGAAGCTTTCTTT
14	TRBJ2-7	.	.	TRBV4-3	CASSQDPGSIEQYF	TGCGCCAGCAGCCAAGATCCGGGTTCGATCGAGCAGTACTTC
16	TRBJ2-3	TRBD2	.	TRBV11-2	CASSSLAGGRADTQYF	TGTGCCAGCAGCTCACTAGCGGGAGGTAGGGCAGATACGCAGTATTTT
15	TRBJ2-5	TRBD2	.	TRBV5-1	CASSLAGTIQETQYF	TGCGCCAGCAGCTTGGCCGGGACTATCCAAGAGACCCAGTACTTC
17	TRBJ1-2	TRBD1	.	TRBV5-4	CASSLESQLAGGYGYTF	TGTGCCAGCAGCTTGGAGAGCCAGCTGGCAGGGGGATATGGCTACACCTTC
15	TRBJ2-2	TRBD2	.	TRBV7-2	CASGKRRESTGELFF	TGTGCCAGCGGGAAACGGCGGGAGTCCACCGGGGAGCTGTTTTTT
11	TRBJ2-1	.	.	TRBV6-6	CASKRDNEQFF	TGTGCCAGCAAAAGAGACAATGAGCAGTTCTTC
13	TRBJ2-7	.	once	TRBV11-3	CASSSTDWGEQYF	TGTGCCAGCAGCTCGACGGACTGGGGCGAGCAGTACTTC
16	TRBJ2-3	.	.	TRBV4-3	CASSQARGVRTDTQYF	TGCGCCAGCAGCCAAGCGCGGGGTGTTCGCACAGATACGCAGTATTTT
16	TRBJ2-7	TRBD1	.	TRBV4-3	CASSPSTGYGAYEQYF	TGCGCCAGCAGCCCCTCGACAGGGTACGGGGCCTACGAGCAGTACTTC
14	TRBJ2-1	.	.	TRBV10-2	CASSPDSSYNEQFF	TGCGCCAGCAGTCCGGACAGTTCCTACAATGAGCAGTTCTTC
15	TRBJ2-6	.	.	TRBV15	CATSRGERGANVLTF	TGTGCCACCAGCAGAGGTGAGCGTGGGGCCAACGTCCTGACTTTC
14	TRBJ1-2	TRBD1	.	TRBV23-1	CARRKRGRVNGYTF	TGCGCCAGGCGGAAGAGGGGGCGGGTTAATGGCTACACCTTC
19	TRBJ2-1	TRBD2	.	TRBV7-9	CASSQGLAEYVPELNEQFF	TGTGCCAGCAGCCAGGGACTAGCGGAATACGTTCCCGAATTGAATGAGCAGTTCTTC
17	TRBJ2-7	.	.	TRBV27	CASSPYPLRPGSYEQYF	TGTGCCAGCAGTCCCTATCCGCTCCGTCCGGGGTCCTACGAGCAGTACTTC
11	TRBJ2-7	.	.	TRBV30	CAWSGGGEQYF	TGTGCCTGGAGCGGGGGTGGCGAGCAGTACTTC
19	TRBJ2-3	TRBD2	.	TRBV4-1	CASSPLGTSGGAGTDTQYF	TGCGCCAGCAGCCCCCTTGGGACTAGCGGGGGGGCGGGTACAGATACGCAGTATTTT